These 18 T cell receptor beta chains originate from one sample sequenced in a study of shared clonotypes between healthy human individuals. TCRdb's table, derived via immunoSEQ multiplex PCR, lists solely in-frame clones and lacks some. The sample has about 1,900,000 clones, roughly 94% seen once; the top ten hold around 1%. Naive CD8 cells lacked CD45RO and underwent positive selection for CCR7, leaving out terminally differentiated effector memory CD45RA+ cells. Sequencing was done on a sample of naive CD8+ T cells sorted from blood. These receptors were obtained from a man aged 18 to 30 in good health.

The DNA of the CDR3 is TGTGCCTGGAGCGTACGGCGGGAGGGCCGCAATGAGCAGTTCTTC. Protein product: CAWSVRREGRNEQFF. This chain uses TRBV30 with TRBJ2-1; TRBD2 agrees at 9 bases. The CDR3 totals 15 residues. V shed 3 bases and J 6 bases; nucleotides not matched to a gene: 9. CDR1 and CDR2 (germline): GTSNPN, SVGIG (reference sequence).

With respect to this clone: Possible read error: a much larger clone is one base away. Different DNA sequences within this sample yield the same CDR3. This CDR3 is CASSLESSYEQYF. DNA of the CDR3: TGTGCCAGCAGCTTAGAGAGCTCCTACGAGCAGTACTTC. This sequence joins TRBV13 and TRBJ2-7; D call uncertain. Germline CDR1 is PRHDT and CDR2 is FYEKMQ (reference sequence). The CDR3 totals 13 residues. Trimming removed 1 base from V and 0 bases from J, with 4 bases in between.

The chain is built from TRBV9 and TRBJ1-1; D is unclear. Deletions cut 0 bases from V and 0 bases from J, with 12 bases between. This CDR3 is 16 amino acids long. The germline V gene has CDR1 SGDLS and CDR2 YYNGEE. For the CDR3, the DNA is TGTGCCAGCAGCGTAGAGGAGATTAGCCTGAACACTGAAGCTTTCTTT. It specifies CASSVEEISLNTEAFF.

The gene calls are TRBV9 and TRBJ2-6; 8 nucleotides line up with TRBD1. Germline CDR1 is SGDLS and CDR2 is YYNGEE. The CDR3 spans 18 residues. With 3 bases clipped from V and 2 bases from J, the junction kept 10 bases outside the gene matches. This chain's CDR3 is CASSGVGDRGPGANVLTF. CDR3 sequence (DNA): TGTGCCAGCAGCGGCGTGGGAGACAGGGGCCCTGGGGCCAACGTCCTGACTTTC.

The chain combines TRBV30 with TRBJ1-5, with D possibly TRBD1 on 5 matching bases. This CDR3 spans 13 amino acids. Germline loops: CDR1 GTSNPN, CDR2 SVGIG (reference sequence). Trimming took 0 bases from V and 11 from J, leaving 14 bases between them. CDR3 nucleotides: TGTGCCTGGAGTGTAACCGGGGGAACGTCCCAGCATTTT. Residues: CAWSVTGGTSQHF.

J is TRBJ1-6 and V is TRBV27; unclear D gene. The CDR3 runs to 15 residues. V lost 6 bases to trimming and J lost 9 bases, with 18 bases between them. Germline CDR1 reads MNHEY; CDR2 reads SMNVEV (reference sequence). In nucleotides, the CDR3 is TGTGCCAGCAGGGAAGAGGGTTCTTCGAGTTCACCCCTCCACTTT. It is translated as CASREEGSSSSPLHF.

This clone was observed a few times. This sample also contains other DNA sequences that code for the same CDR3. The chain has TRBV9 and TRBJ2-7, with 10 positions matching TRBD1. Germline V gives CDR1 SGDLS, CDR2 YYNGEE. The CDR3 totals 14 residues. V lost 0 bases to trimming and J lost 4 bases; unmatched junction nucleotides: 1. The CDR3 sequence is CASSVGQGAYEQYF. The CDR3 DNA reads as TGTGCCAGCAGCGTAGGACAGGGGGCTTACGAGCAGTACTTC.

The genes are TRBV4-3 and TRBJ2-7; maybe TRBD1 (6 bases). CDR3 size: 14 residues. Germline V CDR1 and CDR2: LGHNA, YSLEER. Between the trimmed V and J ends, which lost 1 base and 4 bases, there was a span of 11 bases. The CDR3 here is CASSQAWGQYEQYF. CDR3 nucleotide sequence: TGCGCCAGCAGCCAAGCTTGGGGGCAGTACGAGCAGTACTTC.

The CDR3 sequence is CASSPRVAGSSYNEQFF. CDR3 nucleotides: TGTGCCAGCAGCCCTCGTGTAGCGGGAAGCTCCTACAATGAGCAGTTCTTC. V is TRBV5-4 and J is TRBJ2-1; 8 bases match TRBD2. The CDR3 totals 17 residues. CDR1 SGHNT and CDR2 YYREEE come from the germline V gene (reference sequence). The junction had 9 bases not matched to a gene; V was cut back by 4 bases and J by 0 bases.

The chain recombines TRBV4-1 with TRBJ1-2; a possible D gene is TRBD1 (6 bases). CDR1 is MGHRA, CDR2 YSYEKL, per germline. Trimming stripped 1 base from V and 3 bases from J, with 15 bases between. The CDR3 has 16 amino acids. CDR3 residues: CASSQAAQGGYYGYTF. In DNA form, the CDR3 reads TGCGCCAGCAGCCAAGCGGCACAGGGCGGATACTATGGCTACACCTTC.

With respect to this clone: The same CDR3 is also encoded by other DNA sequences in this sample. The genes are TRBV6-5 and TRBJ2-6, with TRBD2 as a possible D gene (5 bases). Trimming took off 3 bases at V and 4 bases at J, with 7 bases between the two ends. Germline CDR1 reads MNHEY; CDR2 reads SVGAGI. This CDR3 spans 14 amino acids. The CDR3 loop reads CASSYSGGANVLTF. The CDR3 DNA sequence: TGTGCCAGCAGTTATTCGGGAGGGGCCAACGTCCTGACTTTC.

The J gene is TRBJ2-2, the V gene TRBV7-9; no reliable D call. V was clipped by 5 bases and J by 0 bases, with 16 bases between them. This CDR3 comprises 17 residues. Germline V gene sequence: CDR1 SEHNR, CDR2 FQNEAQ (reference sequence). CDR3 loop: CASSPFPVQTNTGELFF. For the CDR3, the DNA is TGTGCCAGCAGCCCCTTCCCCGTCCAGACGAACACCGGGGAGCTGTTTTTT.

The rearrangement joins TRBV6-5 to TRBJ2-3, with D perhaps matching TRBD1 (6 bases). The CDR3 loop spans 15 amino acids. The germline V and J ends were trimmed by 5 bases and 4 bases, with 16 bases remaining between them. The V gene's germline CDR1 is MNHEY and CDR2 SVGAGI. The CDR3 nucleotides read TGTGCCAGCAGTGTATCACAGGGATTGGCAGATACGCAGTATTTT. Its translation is CASSVSQGLADTQYF.

As DNA, the CDR3 is TGCAGCGTTGAAGGGCCTGCGGGGGTCACAGATACGCAGTATTTT. It encodes CSVEGPAGVTDTQYF. V gene TRBV29-1 combines with J gene TRBJ2-3; 7 nucleotides match TRBD2. The V segment lost 1 base and the J segment 2 bases; nucleotides outside the gene matches: 6. The CDR3 length is 15 residues. Germline CDR1 is SQVTM and CDR2 is ANQGSEA.

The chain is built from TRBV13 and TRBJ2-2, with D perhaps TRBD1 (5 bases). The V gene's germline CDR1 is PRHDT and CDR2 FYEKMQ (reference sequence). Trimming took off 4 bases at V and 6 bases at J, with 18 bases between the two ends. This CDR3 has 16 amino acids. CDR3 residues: CASSSRWQGRAGELFF. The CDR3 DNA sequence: TGTGCCAGCAGCTCCAGGTGGCAGGGAAGGGCCGGGGAGCTGTTTTTT.

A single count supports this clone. The CDR3 nucleotides read TGCGCCAGCAGCCCCAACCTCGGGGGCTCTCTTTTATCTGAAGGCTACACCTTC. This encodes CASSPNLGGSLLSEGYTF. The V and J genes are TRBV5-1 and TRBJ1-2; D might be TRBD1 (6 bases). V dropped 4 bases and J dropped 8 bases, with 30 bases sitting between them. CDR3 length: 18 amino acids. The germline CDR1 and CDR2 sequences are SGHRS and YFSETQ.

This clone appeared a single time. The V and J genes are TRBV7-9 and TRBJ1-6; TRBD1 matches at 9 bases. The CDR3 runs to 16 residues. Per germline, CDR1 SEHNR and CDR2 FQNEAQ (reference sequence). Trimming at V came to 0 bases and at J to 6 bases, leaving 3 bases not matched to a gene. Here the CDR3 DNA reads TGTGCCAGCAGCTTAGCACCGGGACAGGGTAATTCACCCCTCCACTTT. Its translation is CASSLAPGQGNSPLHF.

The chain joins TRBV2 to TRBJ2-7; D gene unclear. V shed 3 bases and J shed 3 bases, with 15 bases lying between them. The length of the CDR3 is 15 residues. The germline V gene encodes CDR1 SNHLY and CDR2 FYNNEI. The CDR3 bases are TGTGCCAGCAGTGACGTAGAGGAAACGGGCTACGAGCAGTACTTC. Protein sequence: CASSDVEETGYEQYF.